The 20 T cell receptor beta chains presented below share a single source sample, sequenced in a study of blood T cell repertoires in COVID-19. Sequenced by immunoSEQ multiplex PCR; TCRdb stores in-frame clones only, minus some. This repertoire shows roughly 120,000 clones, approximately 74% found once; its top ten account for 6%. The sequenced sample consisted of peripheral blood. These receptors were obtained from a man older than 75 with COVID-19, enrolled during active disease.

This clone was detected once. This chain links TRBV11-3 with TRBJ1-2; no reliable D call. Looked up from germline, CDR1 is SGHNT and CDR2 is YENEEA. V was trimmed by 2 bases and J by 7 bases, leaving 29 bases between them. The length of the CDR3 is 19 residues. DNA for the CDR3: TGTGCCAGCAGCTTAAACCCCCCTAAACGGGAATCCCCCCGGTGTGGCTACACCTTC. Its protein is CASSLNPPKRESPRCGYTF.

The J gene is TRBJ1-3, the V gene TRBV15; 7 bases are shared with TRBD1. Germline CDR1 and CDR2: LNHNV and YYDKDF (reference sequence). The CDR3 covers 15 residues. V lost 0 bases to trimming and J lost 4 bases; unmatched junction nucleotides: 3. This CDR3 reads CATSRDRGPGNTIYF. Here the CDR3 DNA reads TGTGCCACCAGCAGAGATAGGGGGCCGGGAAACACCATATATTTT.

This clone was seen only a few times. The chain has TRBV28 and TRBJ1-5; weak D call: TRBD1 (5 bases). The CDR3 sequence is 15 residues long. The germline CDR1 and CDR2 sequences are MDHEN and SYDVKM. V was trimmed by 2 bases and J by 5 bases, leaving 13 bases between them. The CDR3 DNA sequence: TGTGCCAGCAGTTTAGGAGGGGACCCTTATCAGCCCCAGCATTTT. Translated: CASSLGGDPYQPQHF.

The rearrangement joins TRBV5-5 to TRBJ2-5; the match to TRBD1 covers 7 bases. V lost 4 bases, J lost 2 bases, and 5 bases stayed unmatched. From germline, CDR1 is SGHKS and CDR2 YYEKEE (reference sequence). The CDR3 consists of 14 residues. The CDR3 sequence: CASSPGQLQETQYF. The CDR3 DNA reads TGTGCCAGCAGCCCGGGACAGTTACAAGAGACCCAGTACTTC.

The CDR3 nucleotides read TGTGCCAGCAGCCAAGATGGGGAGGGGGACCCACCCTACGAGCAGTACTTC. Translating gives CASSQDGEGDPPYEQYF. The gene calls are TRBV4-2 and TRBJ2-7, with D possibly TRBD2 on 7 matching bases. With 0 bases removed from V and 2 bases from J, the gap between germline ends came to 17 bases. This CDR3 region has 17 residues. Germline lookup yields CDR1 LGHNA and CDR2 YNFKEQ.

This chain joins TRBV29-1 and TRBJ2-1, with TRBD2 identical over 12 bases. This CDR3 spans 13 amino acids. Germline CDR1 SQVTM, CDR2 ANQGSEA. The chain's CDR3 is CRTSGSINNEQFF. In DNA form, the CDR3 reads TGCAGGACTAGCGGGAGTATCAACAATGAGCAGTTCTTC.

The CDR3 here is CASSPTEEGWSGELFF. Written as DNA, the CDR3 is TGTGCCAGCAGTCCGACTGAGGAAGGTTGGTCCGGGGAGCTGTTTTTT. This rearrangement joins TRBV28 to TRBJ2-2; D is unresolved. V lost 5 bases and J 6 bases, leaving 19 bases between the germline ends. This CDR3 comprises 16 residues. Germline-derived CDR1 and CDR2 are MDHEN and SYDVKM.

This clone turned up a few times. This chain uses TRBV10-2 with TRBJ2-1, with a weak D call TRBD1 (5 bases). The CDR3 runs 11 residues. CDR1 is WSHSY, CDR2 SAAADI, per germline. Trimming pared 7 bases from V and 10 bases from J, leaving 11 bases between. The CDR3 reads CASNIAGEQFF. CDR3 in DNA: TGCGCCAGCAACATAGCAGGGGAGCAGTTCTTC.

V is TRBV25-1 and J is TRBJ2-2; 10 bases align to TRBD1. The CDR3 spans 16 residues. After removal of 1 base from V and 1 base from J, the junction contained 0 bases not matched to a gene. CDR1 and CDR2 from the germline V gene are MGHDK and SYGVNS. The CDR3 nucleotides read TGTGCCAGCAGTGAATGGGACAGGGGGAACACCGGGGAGCTGTTTTTT. Translated: CASSEWDRGNTGELFF.

CDR3 region: CSVTGDGYEQYF. The CDR3 DNA reads TGCAGCGTGACAGGGGATGGGTACGAGCAGTACTTC. This rearrangement joins TRBV29-1 to TRBJ2-7; TRBD1 aligns across 8 bases. Germline V gene sequence: CDR1 SQVTM, CDR2 ANQGSEA. Trimming took 6 bases from V and 4 from J; bases not matched to a gene: 5. The CDR3 sequence is 12 residues long.

This clone has just one count. V and J are TRBV28 and TRBJ1-1, with 8 bases that match TRBD1. Germline V gives CDR1 MDHEN, CDR2 SYDVKM. The CDR3 length is 14 residues. V lost 4 bases, J lost 6 bases, and 7 bases stayed unmatched. CDR3 in DNA: TGTGCCAGCAGTTCCCAGGGGGCACGCGCTGAAGCTTTCTTT. It codes for CASSSQGARAEAFF.

This clone was picked up many times. V gene TRBV19 combines with J gene TRBJ1-5; D unresolved. Trimming took off 3 bases at V and 2 bases at J, with 11 bases between the two ends. CDR1 is LNHDA and CDR2 is SQIVND in the germline V gene (reference sequence). The CDR3 is 15 residues long. CDR3 coding DNA: TGTGCCAGTAGTATCTATGGTGTAGGCAATCAGCCCCAGCATTTT. Translating gives CASSIYGVGNQPQHF. Using reference TRBV19 and TRBJ1-5 for the parts outside the CDR3, the full variable domain is DGGITQSPKYLFRKEGQNVTLSCEQNLNHDAMYWYRQDPGQGLRLIYYSQIVNDFQKGDIAEGYSVSREKKESFPLTVTSAQKNPTAFYLCASSIYGVGNQPQHFGDGTRLSIL.

The chain recombines TRBV28 with TRBJ2-5; 7 bases align to TRBD2. The CDR3 loop spans 16 amino acids. V dropped 8 bases and J dropped 5; count of bases not matched to a gene: 17. CDR1 is MDHEN and CDR2 is SYDVKM in the germline V gene. The CDR3 DNA follows: TGTGCCAGCGGCGCCTATCCCCAGCGGGACGGGGAGACCCAGTACTTC. Translating gives CASGAYPQRDGETQYF.

This clone came up a few times. The CDR3 sequence is CASSATSGEGQFF. The CDR3 nucleotides are TGTGCCAGTAGTGCCACTAGCGGGGAGGGGCAGTTCTTC. J is TRBJ2-1 and V is TRBV19; the match to TRBD2 covers 10 bases. J lost 12 bases, V lost 5 bases, and 7 bases had no gene match. The CDR3 consists of 13 residues. Germline V gene data show CDR1 as LNHDA and CDR2 as SQIVND (reference sequence).

The chain joins TRBV30 to TRBJ2-2, with 9 positions matching TRBD2. J gave up 8 bases and V 4 bases, and 14 bases lay outside the gene matches. Germline lookup yields CDR1 GTSNPN and CDR2 SVGIG (reference sequence). The length of the CDR3 is 16 residues. CDR3 nucleotides: TGTGCCTGGAAGATTTTGGCGGGAGGGCCCGCGGGGGAGCTGTTTTTT. As protein: CAWKILAGGPAGELFF.

This clone was picked up many times. The rearrangement links TRBV27 to TRBJ1-2; a possible D gene is TRBD1 (6 bases). The CDR3 runs 14 residues. Per the germline V gene, CDR1 is MNHEY and CDR2 is SMNVEV (reference sequence). Trimming left V 0 bases short and J 8 bases short, with 13 bases between. CDR3 region: CASSLSARGGGYTF. The CDR3 DNA is TGTGCCAGCAGTTTATCCGCCAGGGGTGGGGGCTACACCTTC.

The chain joins TRBV15 to TRBJ1-3; D not resolved. V lost 4 bases to trimming and J lost 0 bases, with 7 bases between them. Germline V gene sequence: CDR1 LNHNV, CDR2 YYDKDF (reference sequence). This CDR3 contains 14 residues. The CDR3 DNA reads as TGTGCCACCAGCACTCGGTCCTCTGGAAACACCATATATTTT. It is translated as CATSTRSSGNTIYF.

The chain carries TRBV5-4 and TRBJ2-1, with 13 bases identical to TRBD2. V shed 6 bases, J shed 3 bases, and the junction held 9 bases outside the gene matches. CDR3 length: 17 amino acids. The germline V gene encodes CDR1 SGHNT and CDR2 YYREEE (reference sequence). CDR3 region: CASTFGGLAGDYNEQFF. The CDR3, as DNA: TGTGCCAGCACCTTTGGAGGACTAGCGGGGGACTACAATGAGCAGTTCTTC.

The chain carries TRBV6-5 and TRBJ1-2; possibly TRBD1 for D (5 bases). Germline CDR1 reads MNHEY; CDR2 reads SVGAGI. This CDR3 spans 13 amino acids. V shed 8 bases and J shed 2 bases, with 12 bases lying between them. In nucleotides, the CDR3 is TGTGCCAGCCACCGGGACTCCAACTATGGCTACACCTTC. It encodes CASHRDSNYGYTF.

This chain's CDR3 is CASSNMQGAFPKNTEAFF. The DNA for the CDR3 is TGTGCCAGCAGCAATATGCAGGGGGCCTTTCCAAAGAACACTGAAGCTTTCTTT. The chain combines TRBV21-1 with TRBJ1-1; the table names TRBD1, a call not compared with the DNA. TRBV21-1 is listed as a pseudogene. The CDR3 is made up of 18 amino acids.